Below, 10 T cell receptor beta chains from the same sample are listed, as sequenced in a study of cytomegalovirus exposure and HLA in healthy donors. PCR was performed using 60 Vbeta and 13 Jbeta primers. Here immunoSEQ multiplex PCR was the method, and the copy in TCRdb shows in-frame clones only, minus some. This table has roughly 100,000 clones, over 80% appearing once. Sample: PBMCs. The origin of the receptors is a man aged 30 to 45 in good health and CMV-seropositive.

The chain recombines TRBV6-1 with TRBJ2-3; tentatively, D is TRBD1 (5 bases). CDR1 MNHNS and CDR2 SASEGT come from the germline V gene. The CDR3 is made up of 13 amino acids. The V and J ends lost 6 bases and 8 bases respectively, with 15 bases between them. In nucleotides, the CDR3 is TGTGCCAGCAGCCGAACCCAGGGAATTACGCAGTATTTT. This gives the protein CASSRTQGITQYF.

This clone was observed a handful of times. The genes are TRBV7-6 and TRBJ2-5; 15 bases map to TRBD2. There are 17 residues in the CDR3. V shed 3 bases and J 5 bases; nucleotides not matched to a gene: 7. CDR1 is SGHVS, CDR2 FNYEAQ, per germline. CDR3 bases: TGTGCCAGCAGCTTTTTCCGGACTAGCGGGGGGGAGGAGACCCAGTACTTC. Protein sequence: CASSFFRTSGGEETQYF.

The V call is TRBV6-1, the J call TRBJ1-4; D gene ambiguous. V was cut by 6 bases and J by 3 bases, with 11 bases left in between. The CDR3 runs 14 residues. The germline gives CDR1 MNHNS, CDR2 SASEGT. The CDR3 DNA reads TGTGCCAGCAGGAAGGCGGGGTCTAATGAAAAACTGTTTTTT. Amino acid sequence: CASRKAGSNEKLFF.

J is TRBJ1-1 and V is TRBV5-1; 9 positions match TRBD1. CDR1 and CDR2 (germline): SGHRS, YFSETQ. This CDR3 comprises 17 residues. The V gene end was trimmed by 2 bases and the J gene end by 3 bases; junction bases not matched to a gene: 11. The CDR3 bases are TGCGCCAGCAGCTTTTCCACAGGGGGCGCAGGGGACACTGAAGCTTTCTTT. This translates into CASSFSTGGAGDTEAFF.

The chain joins TRBV5-6 to TRBJ2-5; D uncertain. Germline-derived CDR1 and CDR2 are SGHDT and YYEEEE. The CDR3 loop spans 14 amino acids. Trimming stripped 0 bases from V and 1 base from J, with 7 bases between. This CDR3 is CASSLAVSQETQYF. Here the CDR3 DNA reads TGTGCCAGCAGCTTGGCCGTTTCCCAAGAGACCCAGTACTTC.

The chain uses TRBV10-3 and TRBJ1-1, with D uncertain. The ends were cut back, 0 bases at V and 11 bases at J, with 19 bases in the middle. Germline CDR1 and CDR2: ENHRY and SYGVKD. The CDR3 extends over 15 amino acids. CDR3 sequence (DNA): TGTGCCATCAGTGAGTCGGTCAACGTGCAACCTGCGGCTTTCTTT. Its protein is CAISESVNVQPAAFF.

This chain connects TRBV29-1 to TRBJ2-5, with 8 bases that match TRBD2. The CDR3 spans 15 residues. Germline values: CDR1 SQVTM, CDR2 ANQGSEA. Trimming cost V 1 base and J 4 bases; bases outside gene matches: 8. Here the CDR3 DNA reads TGCAGCGTTGAAGGTGGGCGGGGGGCAGTAGAGACCCAGTACTTC. Translated, it gives CSVEGGRGAVETQYF.

The rearrangement joins TRBV10-3 to TRBJ2-7; TRBD1 agrees at 7 bases. Germline CDR1 and CDR2: ENHRY and SYGVKD. V lost 0 bases, J lost 5 bases, and 7 bases stayed unmatched. CDR3 length: 15 residues. CDR3 loop: CAISESGVTGNEQYF. The DNA for the CDR3 is TGTGCCATCAGTGAGTCGGGGGTGACAGGGAACGAGCAGTACTTC.

The chain is built from TRBV11-3 and TRBJ2-7; D might be TRBD2 (5 bases). The CDR3 totals 11 residues. V gave up 4 bases and J gave up 6 bases, with 7 bases separating them. Germline CDR1 and CDR2: SGHNT and YENEEA. CDR3 nucleotide sequence: TGTGCCAGCAGCTCGGGGATCGAGCAGTACTTC. It specifies CASSSGIEQYF.

CDR3: CASSSATGVTDTQYF. The CDR3 region has the DNA TGCGCCAGCAGCTCCGCGACAGGGGTCACAGATACGCAGTATTTT. The chain links TRBV5-1 to TRBJ2-3; TRBD1 agrees at 8 bases. Germline lookup yields CDR1 SGHRS and CDR2 YFSETQ. J lost 2 bases, V lost 3 bases, and 5 bases had no gene match. The CDR3 contains 15 residues.